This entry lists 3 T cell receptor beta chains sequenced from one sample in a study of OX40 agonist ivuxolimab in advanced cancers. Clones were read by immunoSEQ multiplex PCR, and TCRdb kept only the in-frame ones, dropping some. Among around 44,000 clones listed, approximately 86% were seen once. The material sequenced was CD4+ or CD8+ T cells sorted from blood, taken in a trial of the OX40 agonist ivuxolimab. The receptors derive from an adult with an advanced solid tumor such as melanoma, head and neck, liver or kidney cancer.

CDR3 loop: CASSEPFTDTQYF. The CDR3 DNA sequence: TGTGCCAGCAGCGAGCCCTTTACAGATACGCAGTATTTT. The rearrangement joins TRBV6-4 to TRBJ2-3, with D hard to call. The CDR3 has 13 amino acids. Germline CDR1 MRHNA, CDR2 SNTAGT. V gave up 6 bases and J gave up 3 bases, with 10 bases separating them.

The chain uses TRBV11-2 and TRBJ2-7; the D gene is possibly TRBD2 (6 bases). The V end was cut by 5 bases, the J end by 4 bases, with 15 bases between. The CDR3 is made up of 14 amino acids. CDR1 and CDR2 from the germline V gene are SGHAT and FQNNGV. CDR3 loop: CASSQNSGLYEQYF. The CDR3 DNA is TGTGCCAGCAGCCAAAACAGCGGGCTATACGAGCAGTACTTC. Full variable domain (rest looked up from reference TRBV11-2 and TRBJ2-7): EAGVAQSPRYKIIEKRQSVAFWCNPISGHATLYWYQQILGQGPKLLIQFQNNGVVDDSQLPKDRFSAERLKGVDSTLKIQPAKLEDSAVYLCASSQNSGLYEQYFGPGTRLTVT.

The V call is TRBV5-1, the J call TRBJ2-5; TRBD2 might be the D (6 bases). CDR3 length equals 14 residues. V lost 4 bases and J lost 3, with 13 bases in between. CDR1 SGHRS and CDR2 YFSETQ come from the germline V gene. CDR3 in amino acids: CASSLGSKKETQYF. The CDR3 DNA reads TGCGCCAGCAGCCTCGGGAGCAAGAAAGAGACCCAGTACTTC.